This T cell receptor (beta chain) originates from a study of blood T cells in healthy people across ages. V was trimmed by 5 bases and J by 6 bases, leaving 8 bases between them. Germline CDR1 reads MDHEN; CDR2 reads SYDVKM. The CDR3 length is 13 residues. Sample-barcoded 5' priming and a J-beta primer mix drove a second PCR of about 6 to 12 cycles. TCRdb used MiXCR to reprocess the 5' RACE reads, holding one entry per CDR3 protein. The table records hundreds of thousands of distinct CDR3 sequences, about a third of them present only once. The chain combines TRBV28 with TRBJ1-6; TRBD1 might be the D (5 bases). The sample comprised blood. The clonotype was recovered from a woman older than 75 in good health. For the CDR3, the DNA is TGTGCCAGCAGTAGGAGGGGTAATTCACCCCTCCACTTT. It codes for CASSRRGNSPLHF.